The clone carrying this T cell receptor (beta chain) was recorded at least ten times. The antigen remains unidentified. This sample is drawn from a study of T cells in Graves' hyperthyroidism and ophthalmopathy. Overall study findings and caveats: Ophthalmopathy was identified by the model a median about six months ahead of onset. From stable hyperthyroidism, ophthalmopathy was separated by a 13 V-J model.

Amplified regions were TCR beta CDR3 sequences from RNA transcripts. Primed by the HTBI set, a first-round RT-PCR was run on the TCR CDR3. One entry per CDR3 protein, called by TCRdb with MiXCR from the multiplex PCR reads. The data show some 250,000 distinct CDR3 sequences, about 15% seen once. Deletions cut 3 bases from V and 0 bases from J, with 10 bases between. This CDR3 has 15 residues. Germline assignment: CDR1 SGDLS and CDR2 YYNGEE. Patients having uncontrolled infection, another autoimmune disease, pregnancy or lactation were not included. Blood from later-ophthalmopathy patients was taken at first hyperthyroidism diagnosis.

The chain has TRBV9 and TRBJ2-1, with D hard to call. The TCR originated in a woman aged 40-49 years with Graves' hyperthyroidism that later progressed to Graves' ophthalmopathy. Sequenced sample: blood. The CDR3: CASSAGRNSYNEQFF. CDR3 coding DNA: TGTGCCAGCAGCGCCGGACGGAACTCCTACAATGAGCAGTTCTTC.